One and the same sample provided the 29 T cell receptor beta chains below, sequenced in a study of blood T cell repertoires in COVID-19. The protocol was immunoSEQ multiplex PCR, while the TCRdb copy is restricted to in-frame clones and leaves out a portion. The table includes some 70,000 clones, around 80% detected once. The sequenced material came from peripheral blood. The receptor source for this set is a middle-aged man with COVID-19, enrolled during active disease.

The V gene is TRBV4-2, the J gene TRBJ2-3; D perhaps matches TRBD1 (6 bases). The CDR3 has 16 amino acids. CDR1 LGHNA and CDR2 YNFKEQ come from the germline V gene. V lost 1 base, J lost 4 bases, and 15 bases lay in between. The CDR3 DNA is TGTGCCAGCAGCCAAGGAGGGGGTCAGAAGGCAGATACGCAGTATTTT. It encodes CASSQGGGQKADTQYF.

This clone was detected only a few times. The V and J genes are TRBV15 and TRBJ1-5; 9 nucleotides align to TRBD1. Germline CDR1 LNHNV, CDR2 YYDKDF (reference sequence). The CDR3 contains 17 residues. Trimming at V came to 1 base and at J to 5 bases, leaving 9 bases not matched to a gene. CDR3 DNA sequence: TGTGCCACCAGCAGAGCCCATACGGACAGGGGCGATCAGCCCCAGCATTTT. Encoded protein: CATSRAHTDRGDQPQHF.

In DNA, the CDR3 is TGCAGCGTGGATCGACTAGCGGGGGACTACGAGCAGTACTTC. Amino acid sequence: CSVDRLAGDYEQYF. V usage is TRBV29-1 and J usage is TRBJ2-7; 12 bases map to TRBD2. This CDR3 comprises 14 residues. The V segment lost 6 bases and the J segment 3 bases; nucleotides outside the gene matches: 6. Germline V lookup: CDR1 SQVTM, CDR2 ANQGSEA.

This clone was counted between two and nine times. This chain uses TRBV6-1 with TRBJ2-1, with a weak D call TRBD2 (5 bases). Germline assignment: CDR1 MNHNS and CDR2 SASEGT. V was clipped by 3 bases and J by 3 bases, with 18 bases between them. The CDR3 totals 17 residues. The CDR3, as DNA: TGTGCCAGCAGTGACCGGACTCCTTCAAATTACTACAATGAGCAGTTCTTC. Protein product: CASSDRTPSNYYNEQFF.

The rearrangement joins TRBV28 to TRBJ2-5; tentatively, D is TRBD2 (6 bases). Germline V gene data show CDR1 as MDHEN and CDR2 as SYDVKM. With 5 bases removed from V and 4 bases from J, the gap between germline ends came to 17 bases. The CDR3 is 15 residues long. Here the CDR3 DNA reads TGTGCCAGCAGTGCAGTTCATCGGAGGGCAGAGACCCAGTACTTC. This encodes CASSAVHRRAETQYF.

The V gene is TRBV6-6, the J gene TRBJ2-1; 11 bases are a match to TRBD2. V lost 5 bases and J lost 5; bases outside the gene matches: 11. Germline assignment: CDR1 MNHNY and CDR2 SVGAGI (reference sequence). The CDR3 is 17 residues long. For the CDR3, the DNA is TGTGCCAGCAGTCGTCTTAGCGGGAGGGCCAGGAACAATGAGCAGTTCTTC. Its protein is CASSRLSGRARNNEQFF.

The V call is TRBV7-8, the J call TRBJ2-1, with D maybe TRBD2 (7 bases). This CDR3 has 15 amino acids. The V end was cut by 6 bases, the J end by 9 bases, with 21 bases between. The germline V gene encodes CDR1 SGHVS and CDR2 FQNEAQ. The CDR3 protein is CASSYVGGARGEQFF. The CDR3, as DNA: TGTGCCAGCAGTTATGTAGGGGGGGCCCGTGGTGAGCAGTTCTTC.

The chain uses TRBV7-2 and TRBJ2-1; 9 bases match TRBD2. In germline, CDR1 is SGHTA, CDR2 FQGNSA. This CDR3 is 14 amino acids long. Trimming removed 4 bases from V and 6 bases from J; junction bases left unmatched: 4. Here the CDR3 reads CASSSQAGGNEQFF. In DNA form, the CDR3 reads TGTGCCAGCAGCTCCCAAGCGGGGGGCAATGAGCAGTTCTTC.

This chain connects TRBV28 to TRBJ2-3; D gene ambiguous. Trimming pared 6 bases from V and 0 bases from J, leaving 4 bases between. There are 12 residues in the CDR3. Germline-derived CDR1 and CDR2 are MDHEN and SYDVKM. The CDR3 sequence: CASRTSTDTQYF. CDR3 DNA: TGTGCCAGCAGGACTAGCACAGATACGCAGTATTTT.

CDR3 region: CASSIRGGLGDEQYF. The CDR3, as DNA: TGTGCCAGTAGTATTCGGGGGGGCCTGGGGGACGAGCAGTACTTC. The genes are TRBV19 and TRBJ2-7, with TRBD2 matching over 8 bases. The CDR3 is made up of 15 amino acids. V lost 3 bases, J lost 5 bases, and 9 bases stayed unmatched. CDR1 is LNHDA, CDR2 SQIVND, per germline (reference sequence).

The DNA for the CDR3 is TGCGCCAGCAGCTTGGACGGGAATTCTGGAAACACCATATATTTT. Residues: CASSLDGNSGNTIYF. This sequence joins TRBV5-1 and TRBJ1-3; D call uncertain. With 0 bases removed from V and 1 base from J, the gap between germline ends came to 8 bases. Germline lookup yields CDR1 SGHRS and CDR2 YFSETQ. The CDR3 loop spans 15 amino acids.

The CDR3 sequence is CAGGLSQPQHF. In DNA form, the CDR3 reads TGTGCGGGAGGGCTAAGTCAGCCCCAGCATTTT. The gene calls are TRBV6-5 and TRBJ1-5; unclear D gene. CDR1 is MNHEY, CDR2 SVGAGI, per germline. The CDR3 has 11 residues.

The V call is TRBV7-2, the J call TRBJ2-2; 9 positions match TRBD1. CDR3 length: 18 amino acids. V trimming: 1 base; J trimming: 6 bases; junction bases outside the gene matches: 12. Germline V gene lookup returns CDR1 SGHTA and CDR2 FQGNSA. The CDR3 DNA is TGTGCCAGCAGCTTAGGGGGTCCGGGACAGGGCCTACCCGGGGAGCTGTTTTTT. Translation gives CASSLGGPGQGLPGELFF.

The CDR3 loop reads CASSFGGAANEKLFF. DNA of the CDR3: TGTGCCAGCAGCTTCGGAGGGGCGGCTAATGAAAAACTGTTTTTT. The chain combines TRBV6-5 with TRBJ1-4; the D gene is possibly TRBD1 (5 bases). In germline, CDR1 is MNHEY, CDR2 SVGAGI. The CDR3 is 15 residues long. Trimming cost V 6 bases and J 3 bases, with 14 bases left between them.

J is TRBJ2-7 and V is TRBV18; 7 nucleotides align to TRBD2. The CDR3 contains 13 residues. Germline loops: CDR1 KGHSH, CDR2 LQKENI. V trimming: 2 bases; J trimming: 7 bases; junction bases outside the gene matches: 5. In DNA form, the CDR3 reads TGTGCCAGCTCACCAAGGCAGCGGGATGAGCAGTACTTC. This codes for CASSPRQRDEQYF.

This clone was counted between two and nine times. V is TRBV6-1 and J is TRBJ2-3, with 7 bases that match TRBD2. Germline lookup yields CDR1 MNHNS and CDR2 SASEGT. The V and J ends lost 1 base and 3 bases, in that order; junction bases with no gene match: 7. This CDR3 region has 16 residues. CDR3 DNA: TGTGCCAGCAGTGAAGGATTCGAGGGAGGGACAGATACGCAGTATTTT. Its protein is CASSEGFEGGTDTQYF.

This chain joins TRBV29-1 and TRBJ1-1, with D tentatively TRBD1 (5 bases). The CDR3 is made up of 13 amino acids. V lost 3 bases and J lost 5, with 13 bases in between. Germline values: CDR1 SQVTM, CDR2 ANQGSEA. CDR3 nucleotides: TGCAGCGTTGAGGGGGGGGGAAATACTGAAGCTTTCTTT. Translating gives CSVEGGGNTEAFF.

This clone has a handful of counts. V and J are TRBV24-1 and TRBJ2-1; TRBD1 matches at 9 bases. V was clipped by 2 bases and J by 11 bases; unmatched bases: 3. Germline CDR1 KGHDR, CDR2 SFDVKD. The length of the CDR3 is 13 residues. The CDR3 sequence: CATSDSGTGKQFF. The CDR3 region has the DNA TGTGCCACCAGTGATTCCGGGACAGGGAAGCAGTTCTTC.

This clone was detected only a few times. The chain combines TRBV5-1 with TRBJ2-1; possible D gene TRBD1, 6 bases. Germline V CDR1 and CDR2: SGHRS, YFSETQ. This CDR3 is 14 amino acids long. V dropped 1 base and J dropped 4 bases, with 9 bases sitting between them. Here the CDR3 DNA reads TGCGCCAGCAGCTTGCGCCAGGGGTACAATGAGCAGTTCTTC. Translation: CASSLRQGYNEQFF.

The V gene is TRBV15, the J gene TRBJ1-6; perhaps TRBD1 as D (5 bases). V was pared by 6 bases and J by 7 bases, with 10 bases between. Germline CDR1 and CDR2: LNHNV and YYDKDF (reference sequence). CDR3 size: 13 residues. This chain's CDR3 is CATRRTTNSPLHF. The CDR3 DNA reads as TGTGCCACCAGGCGGACAACAAATTCACCCCTCCACTTT.

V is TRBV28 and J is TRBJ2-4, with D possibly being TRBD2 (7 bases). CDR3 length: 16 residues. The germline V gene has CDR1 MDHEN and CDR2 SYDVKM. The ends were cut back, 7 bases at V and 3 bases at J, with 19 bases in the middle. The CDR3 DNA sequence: TGTGCCAGCATCCAAGGGGGGGCAGCATACAAAAACATTCAGTACTTC. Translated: CASIQGGAAYKNIQYF.

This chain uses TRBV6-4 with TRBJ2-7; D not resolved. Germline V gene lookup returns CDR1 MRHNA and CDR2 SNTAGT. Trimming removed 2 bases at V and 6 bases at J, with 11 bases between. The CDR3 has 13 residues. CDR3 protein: CASSDRGWIEQYF. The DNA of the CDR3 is TGTGCCAGCAGTGACCGAGGATGGATCGAGCAGTACTTC.

The CDR3, as DNA: TGCAGTGCTAGTTCCGGGACAGGGGACTCCTACGAGCAGTACTTC. Translating it yields CSASSGTGDSYEQYF. This chain connects TRBV20-1 to TRBJ2-7; 10 bases align to TRBD1. Per the germline V gene, CDR1 is DFQATT and CDR2 is SNEGSKA (reference sequence). V shed 3 bases and J 0 bases; nucleotides not matched to a gene: 5. The CDR3 runs 15 residues.

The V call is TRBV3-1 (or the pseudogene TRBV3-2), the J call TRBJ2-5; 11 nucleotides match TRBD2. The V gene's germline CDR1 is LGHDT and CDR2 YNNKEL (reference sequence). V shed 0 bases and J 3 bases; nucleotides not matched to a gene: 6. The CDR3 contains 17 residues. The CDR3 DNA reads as TGTGCCAGCAGCCAAGAAAGGCCGGGACTAGCGGAAGAGACCCAGTACTTC. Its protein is CASSQERPGLAEETQYF.

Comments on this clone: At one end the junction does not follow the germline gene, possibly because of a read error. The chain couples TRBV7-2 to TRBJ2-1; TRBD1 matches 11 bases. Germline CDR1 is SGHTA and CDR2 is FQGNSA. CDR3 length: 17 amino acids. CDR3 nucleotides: TGTGCCAGCAGCCTAGCCGGGACAGGGGGATCCTACAATGAGCAGTTCTTC. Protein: CASSLAGTGGSYNEQFF.

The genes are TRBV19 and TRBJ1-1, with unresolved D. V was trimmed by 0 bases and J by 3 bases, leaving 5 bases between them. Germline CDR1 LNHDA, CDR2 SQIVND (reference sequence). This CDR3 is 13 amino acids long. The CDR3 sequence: CASSIDRDTEAFF. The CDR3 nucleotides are TGTGCCAGTAGTATAGATCGGGACACTGAAGCTTTCTTT. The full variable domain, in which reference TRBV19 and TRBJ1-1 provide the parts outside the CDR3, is DGGITQSPKYLFRKEGQNVTLSCEQNLNHDAMYWYRQDPGQGLRLIYYSQIVNDFQKGDIAEGYSVSREKKESFPLTVTSAQKNPTAFYLCASSIDRDTEAFFGQGTRLTVV.

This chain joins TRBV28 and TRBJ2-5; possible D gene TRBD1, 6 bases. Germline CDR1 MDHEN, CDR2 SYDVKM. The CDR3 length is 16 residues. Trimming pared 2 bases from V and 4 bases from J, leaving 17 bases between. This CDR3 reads CASSLGGNRVSETQYF. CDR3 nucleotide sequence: TGTGCCAGCAGTTTAGGGGGCAACAGGGTGTCAGAGACCCAGTACTTC.

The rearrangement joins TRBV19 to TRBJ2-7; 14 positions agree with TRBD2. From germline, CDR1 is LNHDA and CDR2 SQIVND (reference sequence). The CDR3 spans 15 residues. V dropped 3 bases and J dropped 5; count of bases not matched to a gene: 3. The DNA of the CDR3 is TGTGCCAGTAGTATGGGACTAGCGGGAGAGAACGAGCAGTACTTC. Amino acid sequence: CASSMGLAGENEQYF.

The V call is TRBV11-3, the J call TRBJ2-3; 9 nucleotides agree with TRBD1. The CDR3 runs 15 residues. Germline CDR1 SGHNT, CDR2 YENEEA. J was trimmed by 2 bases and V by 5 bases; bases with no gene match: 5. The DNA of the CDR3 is TGTGCCAGCAGCGCCGGGACAGGGTACACAGATACGCAGTATTTT. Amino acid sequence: CASSAGTGYTDTQYF.